What follows describes a single TCR beta chain. The sample belongs to a study of T cell responses to AZD1222 COVID-19 vaccine. TCRdb's table, derived via immunoSEQ multiplex PCR, lists solely in-frame clones and lacks some. The table shows some 120,000 clones, with over 75% occurring only once. This CDR3 spans 13 amino acids. The V end lost 1 base, the J end lost 8 bases, and 11 bases lay between the germline ends. The germline V gene encodes CDR1 LGHNA and CDR2 YSLEER. Sequences were derived from peripheral blood, sampled on day 0 of MenACWY control vaccination. The rearrangement joins TRBV4-3 to TRBJ1-2; D uncertain. This TCR derives from an adult in good health. The CDR3 loop reads CASSQVVGRGYTF. The DNA for the CDR3 is TGCGCCAGCAGCCAAGTGGTGGGTCGGGGCTACACCTTC.